The source of this TCR beta chain is a study of blood T cell repertoires in COVID-19. The authors' processing: Estimated nucleated cell counts came from reference gene primer amplification. Sequencing used immunoSEQ multiplex PCR; TCRdb keeps in-frame clones, though not all of them. Clonal size and the V and J genes are those of that table, whereas D and trimming came from the DNA. The sample carries approximately 23,000 clones, 80% to 90% recorded once. The V end was cut by 3 bases, the J end by 5 bases, with 16 bases between. This CDR3 spans 16 amino acids. Germline CDR1 is LNHNV and CDR2 is YYDKDF (reference sequence).

The sequenced sample consisted of peripheral blood. The sequence came from a woman aged 80 or over with active COVID-19. V is TRBV15 and J is TRBJ1-4; D possibly corresponds to TRBD1 (6 bases). In DNA form, the CDR3 reads TGTGCCACCAGCAGCCGTACGGGGGGCTGGAATGAAAAACTGTTTTTT. This translates into CATSSRTGGWNEKLFF.